The 7 T cell receptor beta chains presented below share a single source sample, sequenced in a study. One entry per CDR3 protein results from TCRdb running MiXCR on the RT-PCR reads. The data show about 700,000 distinct CDR3 sequences, with approximately 15% seen just once and 3.6% held by the top ten. Sample: memory CD4+ T cells from blood. Source of these receptors: a female donor in good health, serving as a healthy control.

There are a few counts of this clonotype. The V gene is TRBV6-4, the J gene TRBJ2-3, with TRBD1 identical over 8 bases. The germline V gene has CDR1 MRHNA and CDR2 SNTAGT. The CDR3 covers 15 residues. The J segment lost 7 bases and the V segment lost 4 bases, leaving 10 bases of the junction unmatched. The CDR3 nucleotides read TGTGCCAGCAGTGTAAACAGGGGGGCTATGAATACGCAGTATTTT. Translation: CASSVNRGAMNTQYF.

This clonotype was detected ten times or more. The rearrangement joins TRBV10-3 to TRBJ1-6, with 8 positions matching TRBD1. The CDR3 has 17 amino acids. Per germline, CDR1 ENHRY and CDR2 SYGVKD. V trimming: 2 bases; J trimming: 8 bases; junction bases outside the gene matches: 11. CDR3 residues: CAISENPGGAGDSPLHF. The CDR3 DNA follows: TGTGCCATCAGTGAGAACCCAGGGGGCGCGGGAGATTCACCCCTCCACTTT.

This clonotype occurred a few times. The chain recombines TRBV6-2 or TRBV6-3 with TRBJ2-3, with D possibly TRBD2 on 5 matching bases. Looked up from germline, CDR1 is MNHEY and CDR2 is SVGEGT. The CDR3 totals 17 residues. Trimming left V 0 bases short and J 5 bases short, with 18 bases between. The CDR3 protein is CASSYSSRGPEGDTQYF. In DNA form, the CDR3 reads TGTGCCAGCAGTTACTCATCACGAGGGCCTGAAGGAGATACGCAGTATTTT.

The chain combines TRBV6-5 with TRBJ1-1; D remains ambiguous. This CDR3 has 15 amino acids. Trimming cost V 6 bases and J 1 base, with 15 bases left between them. CDR1 is MNHEY, CDR2 SVGAGI, per germline. The CDR3 DNA is TGTGCCAGCAGCTCCCTAAAAACACGGAACACTGAAGCTTTCTTT. Translating gives CASSSLKTRNTEAFF.

In this sample, this clonotype turned up a few times. This sequence joins TRBV6-2 or TRBV6-3 and TRBJ2-1; D not certain. Germline V gene sequence: CDR1 MNHEY, CDR2 SVGEGT. Trimming stripped 4 bases from V and 8 bases from J, with 15 bases between. The CDR3 contains 14 residues. DNA for the CDR3: TGTGCCAGCAGTTCCCAAAATAGGGTGGATGAGCAGTTCTTC. This sequence encodes CASSSQNRVDEQFF.

This clonotype has a count of ten or more. The J gene is TRBJ1-6, the V gene TRBV20-1, with D tentatively TRBD1 (5 bases). Germline V gene sequence: CDR1 DFQATT, CDR2 SNEGSKA (reference sequence). The V end lost 6 bases, the J end lost 5 bases, and 20 bases lay between the germline ends. The CDR3 loop spans 16 amino acids. The CDR3 is CSAPPGAGTNNSPLHF. CDR3 DNA sequence: TGCAGTGCCCCACCGGGCGCCGGGACTAATAATTCACCCCTCCACTTT.

V gene TRBV6-1 combines with J gene TRBJ1-2, with TRBD1 identical over 8 bases. The CDR3 spans 13 residues. Germline CDR1 and CDR2: MNHNS and SASEGT. Trimming took 3 bases from V and 7 from J; bases not matched to a gene: 4. CDR3 DNA sequence: TGTGCCAGCAGTGATAGGACAGGGTCTGGCTACACCTTC. Protein product: CASSDRTGSGYTF.